This T cell receptor beta chain was captured by sequencing in a study of T cell repertoires in cytomegalovirus infection. The overall study: An indication of both CMV infection and matching HLA type came from public TCR beta signatures. Study results and caveats: Predominance within the ex vivo response was attributable to HLA-C-restricted CMV-specific TCR beta clonotypes. Summed frequency of shared TCR beta families picked out CMV carriers who also had the relevant HLA.

V lost 0 bases to trimming and J lost 0 bases, with 9 bases between them. Looked up from germline, CDR1 is SGHTA and CDR2 is FQGNSA. The CDR3 has 16 residues. This clonotype showed up many times. No antigen is known for it. TCRdb analysed the reads with MiXCR anew, one entry per CDR3 protein. The sample holds about 140,000 distinct CDR3 sequences, approximately 5.9% seen once. The receptor was isolated from a human donor in good health (CMV status not recorded). Some clones in this sample may be carry-over from other donors' samples. The specimen was PBMCs. The V and J genes are TRBV7-2 and TRBJ1-3; maybe TRBD1 (5 bases). CDR3 in amino acids: CASSLAGASSGNTIYF. CDR3 coding DNA: TGTGCCAGCAGCTTAGCCGGGGCGAGCTCTGGAAACACCATATATTTT. Using reference TRBV7-2 and TRBJ1-3 for the parts outside the CDR3, the full variable domain is GAGVSQSPSNKVTEKGKDVELRCDPISGHTALYWYRQSLGQGLEFLIYFQGNSAPDKSGLPSDRFSAERTGGSVSTLTIQRTQQEDSAVYLCASSLAGASSGNTIYFGEGSWLTVV.